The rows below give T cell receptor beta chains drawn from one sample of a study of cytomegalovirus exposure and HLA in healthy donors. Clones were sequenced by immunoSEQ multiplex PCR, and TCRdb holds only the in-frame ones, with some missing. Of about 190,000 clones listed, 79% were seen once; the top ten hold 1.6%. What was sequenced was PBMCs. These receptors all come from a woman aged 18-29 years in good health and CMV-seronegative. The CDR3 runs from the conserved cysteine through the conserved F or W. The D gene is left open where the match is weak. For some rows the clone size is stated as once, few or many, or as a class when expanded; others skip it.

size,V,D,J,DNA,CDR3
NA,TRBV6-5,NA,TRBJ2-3,TGTGCCAGCAGAGACAGGCTCACAGATACGCAGTATTTT,CASRDRLTDTQYF
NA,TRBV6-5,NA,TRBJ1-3,TGTGCCAGCACAAGGGGACACTTCGGTGGAAACACCATATATTTT,CASTRGHFGGNTIYF
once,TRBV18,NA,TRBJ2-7,TGTGCCAGCTCACCCCTTGGCAAAGACTCCTACGAGCAGTACTTC,CASSPLGKDSYEQYF
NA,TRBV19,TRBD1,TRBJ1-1,TGTGCCAGTAGTACAAGGGACAGGGTTACTGAAGCTTTCTTT,CASSTRDRVTEAFF
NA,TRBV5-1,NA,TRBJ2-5,TGCGCCAGCAGCCTACAAGAGACCCAGTACTTC,CASSLQETQYF
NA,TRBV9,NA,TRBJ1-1,TGTGCCAGCAGCCCACCGCGGAACACTGAAGCTTTCTTT,CASSPPRNTEAFF
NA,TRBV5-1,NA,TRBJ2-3,TGCGCCAGCAGCTTGGTTAGCAGCACAGATACGCAGTATTTT,CASSLVSSTDTQYF
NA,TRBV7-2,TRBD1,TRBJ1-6,TGTGCCAGCAGCTTAGGACAGGGTTTAAATTCACCCCTCCACTTT,CASSLGQGLNSPLHF
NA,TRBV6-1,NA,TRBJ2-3,TGTGCCAGCAGTGGGGGGACTTCTAGCACAGATACGCAGTATTTT,CASSGGTSSTDTQYF
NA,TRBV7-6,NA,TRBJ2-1,TGTGCCAGCAGCTTTAGGACGGGGGTATACAATGAGCAGTTCTTC,CASSFRTGVYNEQFF
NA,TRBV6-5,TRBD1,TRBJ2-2,TGTGCCAGCAGTCACTACCGGACAGGCGACAGGGAGCTGTTTTTT,CASSHYRTGDRELFF
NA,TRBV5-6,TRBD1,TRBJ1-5,TGTGCCAGCAGCTCGGACAGGGAGGCTCAGCCCCAGCATTTT,CASSSDREAQPQHF
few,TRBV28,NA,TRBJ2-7,TGTGCCAGCAGTGTCTACAGGGTCAACCTCTACGAGCAGTACTTC,CASSVYRVNLYEQYF
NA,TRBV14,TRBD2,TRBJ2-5,TGTGCCAGCAGCCCTCGGGGTAGCGGGGGCCGGGAGACCCAGTACTTC,CASSPRGSGGRETQYF
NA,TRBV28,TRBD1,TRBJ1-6,TGTGCCAGCAGACTAGGGACAGGGAGCTCCTATAATTCACCCCTCCACTTT,CASRLGTGSSYNSPLHF
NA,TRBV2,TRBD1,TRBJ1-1,TGTGCCAGCAGGGACAGGCTGCCGAACACTGAAGCTTTCTTT,CASRDRLPNTEAFF
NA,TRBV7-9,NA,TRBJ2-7,TGTTCCAGCAGCTCGAGGGATTCCTACGAGCAGTACTTC,CSSSSRDSYEQYF
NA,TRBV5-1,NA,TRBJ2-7,TGCGCCAGCAGCTTTAAAAGGACTACCGGTGTGGTAGACGAGCAGTACTTC,CASSFKRTTGVVDEQYF
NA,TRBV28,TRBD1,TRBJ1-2,TGTGCCAGCAGTTTACCCGGTTTACAGGGGCTAGGAGGCTACACCTTC,CASSLPGLQGLGGYTF
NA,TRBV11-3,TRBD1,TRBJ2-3,TGTGCCAGCAGCTCGCCCGGGACAGAGACAGATACGCAGTATTTT,CASSSPGTETDTQYF
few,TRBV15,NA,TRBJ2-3,TGTGCCACCAGTAGAACTAGTGATACGCAGTATTTT,CATSRTSDTQYF
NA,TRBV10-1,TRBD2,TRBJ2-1,TGCGCCAGCAGTGCGGGGACTAGCGGATCCTACAATGAGCAGTTCTTC,CASSAGTSGSYNEQFF
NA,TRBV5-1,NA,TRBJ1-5,TGCGCCAGCAGGTGGGACAAAAATCAGCCCCAGCATTTT,CASRWDKNQPQHF
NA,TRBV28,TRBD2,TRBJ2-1,TGTGCCAGCAGGCGGACTAGGCCTTCTTACAATGAGCAGTTCTTC,CASRRTRPSYNEQFF
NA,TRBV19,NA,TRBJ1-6,TGTGCCAGTAGTATAGAGAGACACCGTTCGTATAATTCACCCCTCCACTTT,CASSIERHRSYNSPLHF
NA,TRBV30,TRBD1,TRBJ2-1,TGTGCCTGGGTACCGGGACAGGAGTACAATGAGCAGTTCTTC,CAWVPGQEYNEQFF
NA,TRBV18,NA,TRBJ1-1,TGTGCCAGCTCACCAGGCTGGGGCTACACTGAAGCTTTCTTT,CASSPGWGYTEAFF
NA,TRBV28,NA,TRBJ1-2,TGTGCCAGCAGTTTCTTAATTCGCCAGTACTATGGCTACACCTTC,CASSFLIRQYYGYTF
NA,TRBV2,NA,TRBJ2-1,TGTGCCAGCAGTGAAGCCGGTGAGCAGTTCTTC,CASSEAGEQFF
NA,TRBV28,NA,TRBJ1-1,TGTGCCAGCAGACCGGGGGGACCGGAGTGGACTGAAGCTTTCTTT,CASRPGGPEWTEAFF
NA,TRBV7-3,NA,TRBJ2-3,TGTGCCAGCAGCTTAACCCTAGCTTCAGATACGCAGTATTTT,CASSLTLASDTQYF
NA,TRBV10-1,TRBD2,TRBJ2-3,TGCGCCAGCAGTGACATTAGCGGGGGCACAGATACGCAGTATTTT,CASSDISGGTDTQYF
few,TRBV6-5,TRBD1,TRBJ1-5,TGTGCCAGCAGTTACGACAGGGTTTATCAGCCCCAGCATTTT,CASSYDRVYQPQHF
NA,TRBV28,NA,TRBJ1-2,TGTGCCAGCAGTTCCACCCTTCGGGTTCGTGGCTACACCTTC,CASSSTLRVRGYTF
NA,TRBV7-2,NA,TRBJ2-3,TGTGCCAGCAGCTCACCTGTGGGGAGGGGGTCTACAGATACGCAGTATTTT,CASSSPVGRGSTDTQYF
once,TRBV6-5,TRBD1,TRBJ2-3,TGTGCCAGCAGTCTGGGACAGGGGAACACAGATACGCAGTATTTT,CASSLGQGNTDTQYF
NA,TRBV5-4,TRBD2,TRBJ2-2,TGTGCCAGCAGCTTGCATCCGGCGGGGGGGCCTTCCGGGGAGCTGTTTTTT,CASSLHPAGGPSGELFF
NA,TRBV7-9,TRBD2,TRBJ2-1,TGTGCCAGCAGCGGACTAGGTCTCAAGCAGTTCTTC,CASSGLGLKQFF
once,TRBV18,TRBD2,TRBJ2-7,TGTGCCAGCTCAATCGGACTAGCGGGATCAAGGGAGCAGTACTTC,CASSIGLAGSREQYF
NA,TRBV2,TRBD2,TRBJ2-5,TGTGCCACCGCTCTAGCGGGGGGGAAAGAGACCCAGTACTTC,CATALAGGKETQYF